These 26 T cell receptor beta chains came from one sample sequenced in a study of blood T cell repertoires in COVID-19. Sequencing was performed with immunoSEQ multiplex PCR; in TCRdb, only in-frame clones are kept and a portion is missing. The profile covers some 260,000 clones, with around 79% appearing a single time and around 3.2% taken by the ten largest. The sample comprised peripheral blood. These receptors originate from a woman older than 75 with acute or convalescent COVID-19.

The chain recombines TRBV7-2 with TRBJ1-1; weak D call: TRBD1 (5 bases). With 6 bases removed from V and 5 bases from J, the gap between germline ends came to 16 bases. Germline assignment: CDR1 SGHTA and CDR2 FQGNSA. There are 14 residues in the CDR3. CDR3 sequence (DNA): TGTGCCAGCAGTTATTATGCGGGACTTACTGAAGCTTTCTTT. This codes for CASSYYAGLTEAFF.

This chain links TRBV2 with TRBJ1-5; D possibly corresponds to TRBD1 (5 bases). The V end lost 4 bases, the J end lost 0 bases, and 13 bases lay between the germline ends. This CDR3 comprises 16 residues. Germline-derived CDR1 and CDR2 are SNHLY and FYNNEI. CDR3 loop: CASSGQGSYSNQPQHF. In DNA, the CDR3 is TGTGCCAGCAGTGGTCAGGGTAGTTATAGCAATCAGCCCCAGCATTTT.

This chain links TRBV5-1 with TRBJ2-7; 8 bases align to TRBD2. CDR3 length: 15 amino acids. Germline loops: CDR1 SGHRS, CDR2 YFSETQ. After removal of 4 bases from V and 2 bases from J, the junction contained 8 bases not matched to a gene. DNA for the CDR3: TGCGCCAGCAGCAGCGGGGGCAGGGCGACCTACGAGCAGTACTTC. As protein: CASSSGGRATYEQYF.

The V call is TRBV2, the J call TRBJ2-3; 10 nucleotides match TRBD2. The ends lost 5 bases at V and 3 bases at J; junction bases unmatched: 5. CDR3 length equals 15 residues. Per germline, CDR1 SNHLY and CDR2 FYNNEI. The CDR3 DNA follows: TGTGCCAGCAGTAGGACTAGCGGACAAACAGATACGCAGTATTTT. Amino acids: CASSRTSGQTDTQYF.

The rearrangement links TRBV15 to TRBJ2-7; D ambiguous. CDR1 and CDR2 from the germline V gene are LNHNV and YYDKDF (reference sequence). The CDR3 consists of 14 residues. V lost 0 bases and J 2 bases, leaving 8 bases between the germline ends. CDR3 nucleotides: TGTGCCACCAGCAGAGAGTTTACTACCTACGAGCAGTACTTC. This translates into CATSREFTTYEQYF.

The rearrangement links TRBV6-5 to TRBJ1-3; D is unresolved. Looked up from germline, CDR1 is MNHEY and CDR2 is SVGAGI. The CDR3 extends over 15 amino acids. Trimming took off 6 bases at V and 0 bases at J, with 12 bases between the two ends. CDR3 protein: CASSPGYSSGNTIYF. CDR3 nucleotides: TGTGCCAGCAGCCCAGGCTATAGCTCTGGAAACACCATATATTTT.

This sequence joins TRBV3-1 (or the pseudogene TRBV3-2) and TRBJ2-7; TRBD2 matches at 11 bases. J lost 7 bases, V lost 1 base, and 9 bases had no gene match. CDR1 and CDR2 (germline): LGHDT, YNNKEL (reference sequence). The CDR3 is 16 amino acids. The CDR3 region has the DNA TGTGCCAGCAGCCAAGGAACTACTAGCGGGGGACGGGAGCAGTACTTC. This gives the protein CASSQGTTSGGREQYF.

This clone was seen only once. This chain uses TRBV5-1 with TRBJ2-1, with 15 bases matching TRBD2. CDR3 length: 16 residues. The trim removed 4 bases at V and 7 bases at J, leaving 6 bases unmatched. CDR1 and CDR2 from the germline V gene are SGHRS and YFSETQ. CDR3 nucleotides: TGCGCCAGCAGCAGGACTAGCGGGAGGGCCGCGAATGAGCAGTTCTTC. Translation: CASSRTSGRAANEQFF.

The rearrangement links TRBV4-1 to TRBJ2-6, with D perhaps TRBD1 (6 bases). The CDR3 is 18 amino acids. Germline V CDR1 and CDR2: MGHRA, YSYEKL. Trimming removed 0 bases from V and 0 bases from J, with 12 bases in between. The chain's CDR3 is CASSQEVGRGSGANVLTF. The CDR3 DNA is TGCGCCAGCAGCCAAGAAGTGGGCAGGGGCTCTGGGGCCAACGTCCTGACTTTC.

This clone was found a few times. V usage is TRBV5-1 and J usage is TRBJ1-2; D remains unclear. Germline assignment: CDR1 SGHRS and CDR2 YFSETQ. The ends were cut back, 1 base at V and 0 bases at J, with 10 bases in the middle. The CDR3 is made up of 15 amino acids. The CDR3 here is CASSLFLSANYGYTF. The CDR3 bases are TGCGCCAGCAGCTTGTTTTTGTCGGCTAACTATGGCTACACCTTC.

The V call is TRBV29-1, the J call TRBJ2-7, with TRBD2 as a possible D gene (5 bases). The CDR3 is 13 amino acids. Trimming pared 4 bases from V and 5 bases from J, leaving 15 bases between. The germline CDR1 and CDR2 sequences are SQVTM and ANQGSEA. The DNA of the CDR3 is TGCAGCGTTGTAATCCACAGCGGACACGAGCAGTACTTC. Translated: CSVVIHSGHEQYF.

This clone was seen at least ten times. V and J are TRBV28 and TRBJ1-2; 8 bases match TRBD1. The junction had 8 bases not matched to a gene; V was cut back by 6 bases and J by 5 bases. In germline, CDR1 is MDHEN, CDR2 SYDVKM. The CDR3 runs 14 residues. Written as DNA, the CDR3 is TGTGCCAGCAGGCAGACAGGGGTAAAGTATGGCTACACCTTC. Translated: CASRQTGVKYGYTF.

The chain joins TRBV6-5 to TRBJ2-7; 8 bases line up with TRBD2. J lost 2 bases, V lost 5 bases, and 8 bases had no gene match. CDR1 MNHEY and CDR2 SVGAGI come from the germline V gene. CDR3 length equals 15 residues. The CDR3 is CASSLSWRGAYEQYF. The CDR3 region has the DNA TGTGCCAGCAGTCTTAGTTGGCGGGGGGCCTACGAGCAGTACTTC.

The chain is built from TRBV5-3 and TRBJ2-5, with a possible D match to TRBD2 (6 bases). TRBV5-3 counts as an open reading frame of uncertain function. The germline V and J ends were trimmed by 4 bases and 4 bases, with 17 bases remaining between them. This CDR3 spans 15 amino acids. CDR3 loop: CARSARGRSRETQYF. CDR3 DNA sequence: TGTGCCAGAAGCGCGCGGGGCCGCTCCCGAGAGACCCAGTACTTC.

This clone came up a few times. The chain couples TRBV6-5 to TRBJ2-1; 9 bases are a match to TRBD1. Germline-derived CDR1 and CDR2 are MNHEY and SVGAGI. The junction had 9 bases not matched to a gene; V was cut back by 5 bases and J by 7 bases. This CDR3 has 15 residues. The CDR3 coding sequence is TGTGCCAGCAGTCCCTACGGACAGGGGAAAAATGAGCAGTTCTTC. Its translation: CASSPYGQGKNEQFF.

The rearrangement joins TRBV6-5 to TRBJ1-2; the D gene is possibly TRBD1 (6 bases). Germline loops: CDR1 MNHEY, CDR2 SVGAGI. The V and J ends lost 6 bases and 0 bases respectively, with 11 bases between them. This CDR3 spans 14 amino acids. DNA of the CDR3: TGTGCCAGCAGGAGGACAGCTTCTAACTATGGCTACACCTTC. Its translation is CASRRTASNYGYTF.

V usage is TRBV5-6 and J usage is TRBJ2-1; TRBD2 matches 14 bases. This CDR3 is 18 amino acids long. V was clipped by 1 base and J by 6 bases; unmatched bases: 9. The germline gives CDR1 SGHDT, CDR2 YYEEEE. The CDR3 DNA reads as TGTGCCAGCAGCTTGTTTAGAGGGACTAGCGGGAGATTCAATGAGCAGTTCTTC. Its translation is CASSLFRGTSGRFNEQFF.

The rearrangement uses TRBV7-9 and TRBJ1-5; TRBD1 might be the D (5 bases). Trimming removed 3 bases from V and 3 bases from J, with 9 bases in between. Germline V CDR1 and CDR2: SEHNR, FQNEAQ (reference sequence). The CDR3 spans 14 residues. The CDR3 DNA follows: TGTGCCAGCAGCTTGGAAGGGGACAATCAGCCCCAGCATTTT. The encoded protein is CASSLEGDNQPQHF.

V gene TRBV19 combines with J gene TRBJ1-2; D is perhaps TRBD1 (6 bases). V was cut by 3 bases and J by 4 bases, with 12 bases left in between. Germline lookup yields CDR1 LNHDA and CDR2 SQIVND (reference sequence). CDR3 length: 14 amino acids. CDR3 coding DNA: TGTGCCAGTAGTATCGAGGGGGTGAGCTATGGCTACACCTTC. Protein: CASSIEGVSYGYTF.

J is TRBJ1-4 and V is TRBV6-4; TRBD1 matches 10 bases. Germline trimming cut 0 bases from V and 8 bases from J; bases unmatched to any gene: 15. Per the germline V gene, CDR1 is MRHNA and CDR2 is SNTAGT. The CDR3 is made up of 19 amino acids. CDR3: CASSDSKRTRQGAEEKLFF. Here the CDR3 DNA reads TGTGCCAGCAGTGACTCGAAACGTACTCGACAGGGGGCCGAGGAAAAACTGTTTTTT.

The chain joins TRBV19 to TRBJ1-2; D ambiguous. V was pared by 2 bases and J by 5 bases, with 9 bases between. The CDR3 covers 13 residues. From germline, CDR1 is LNHDA and CDR2 SQIVND (reference sequence). The CDR3 protein is CASSITTVYGYTF. CDR3 DNA sequence: TGTGCCAGTAGTATAACAACCGTTTATGGCTACACCTTC.

The V gene is TRBV19, the J gene TRBJ1-1, with D perhaps TRBD1 (5 bases). Germline V gives CDR1 LNHDA, CDR2 SQIVND (reference sequence). This CDR3 spans 13 amino acids. With 9 bases removed from V and 4 bases from J, the gap between germline ends came to 15 bases. The CDR3 coding sequence is TGTGCCAGCAGAAGGTGGAGGGGCACTGAAGCTTTCTTT. Its protein is CASRRWRGTEAFF.

The CDR3 coding sequence is TGCGCCGACTCACGGGGGGCGGGAGGAAACACCATATATTTT. It translates to CADSRGAGGNTIYF. The V and J genes are TRBV23-1 and TRBJ1-3, with TRBD1 as a possible D gene (6 bases). TRBV23-1 is an ORF, with its function uncertain. The CDR3 covers 14 residues. The germline V and J ends were trimmed by 11 bases and 4 bases, with 18 bases remaining between them.

J is TRBJ2-6 and V is TRBV4-2, with D perhaps matching TRBD2 (6 bases). The CDR3 runs 18 residues. Looked up from germline, CDR1 is LGHNA and CDR2 is YNFKEQ. V was pared by 6 bases and J by 0 bases, with 18 bases between. CDR3 residues: CASSDSGTGGSGANVLTF. The CDR3 nucleotides read TGTGCCAGCAGTGACTCCGGGACCGGGGGCTCTGGGGCCAACGTCCTGACTTTC.

The DNA for the CDR3 is TGTGCCAGCAGCATACGGGAACTCAGTTACAATGAGCAGTTCTTC. Its protein product is CASSIRELSYNEQFF. The chain couples TRBV11-2 to TRBJ2-1, with D perhaps matching TRBD2 (5 bases). CDR1 and CDR2 from the germline V gene are SGHAT and FQNNGV. The V end was cut by 5 bases, the J end by 4 bases, with 15 bases between. The CDR3 has 15 residues.

This clone has just a few counts. The chain carries TRBV4-1 and TRBJ2-7; maybe TRBD2 (6 bases). The V end was cut by 6 bases, the J end by 3 bases, with 24 bases between. The CDR3 loop spans 17 amino acids. Germline-derived CDR1 and CDR2 are MGHRA and YSYEKL. In nucleotides, the CDR3 is TGCGCCAGCAGTCTCCTCCCAGCGGGCCGTGGTGGCTACGAGCAGTACTTC. Amino acid sequence: CASSLLPAGRGGYEQYF.